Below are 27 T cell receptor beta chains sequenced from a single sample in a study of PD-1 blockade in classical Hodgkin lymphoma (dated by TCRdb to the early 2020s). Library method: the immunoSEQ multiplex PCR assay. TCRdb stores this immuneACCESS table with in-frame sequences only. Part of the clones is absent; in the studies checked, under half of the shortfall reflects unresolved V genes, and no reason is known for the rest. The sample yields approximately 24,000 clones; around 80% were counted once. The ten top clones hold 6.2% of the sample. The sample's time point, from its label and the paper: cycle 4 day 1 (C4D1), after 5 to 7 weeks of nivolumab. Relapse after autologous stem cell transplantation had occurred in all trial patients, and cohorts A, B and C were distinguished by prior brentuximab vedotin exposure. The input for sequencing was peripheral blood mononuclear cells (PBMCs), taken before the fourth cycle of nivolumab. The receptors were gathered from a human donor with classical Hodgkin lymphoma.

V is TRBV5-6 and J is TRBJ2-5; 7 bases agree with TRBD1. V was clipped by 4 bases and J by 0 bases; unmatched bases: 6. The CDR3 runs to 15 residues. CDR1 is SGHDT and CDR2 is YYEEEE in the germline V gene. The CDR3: CASSNPTGYQETQYF. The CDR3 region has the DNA TGTGCCAGCAGCAACCCGACAGGGTACCAAGAGACCCAGTACTTC.

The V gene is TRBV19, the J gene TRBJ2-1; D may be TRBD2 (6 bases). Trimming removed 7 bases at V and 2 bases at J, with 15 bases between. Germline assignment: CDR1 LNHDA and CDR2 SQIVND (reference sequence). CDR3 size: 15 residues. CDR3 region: CASTLSSGPYNEQFF. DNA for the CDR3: TGTGCCAGTACCCTCAGTAGCGGTCCCTACAATGAGCAGTTCTTC.

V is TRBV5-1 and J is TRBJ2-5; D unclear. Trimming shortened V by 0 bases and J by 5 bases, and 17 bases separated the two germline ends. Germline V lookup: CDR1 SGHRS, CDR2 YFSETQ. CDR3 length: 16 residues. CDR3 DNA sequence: TGCGCCAGCAGCTTGGTAGGTGAGGTATTCGGGGAGACCCAGTACTTC. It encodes CASSLVGEVFGETQYF.

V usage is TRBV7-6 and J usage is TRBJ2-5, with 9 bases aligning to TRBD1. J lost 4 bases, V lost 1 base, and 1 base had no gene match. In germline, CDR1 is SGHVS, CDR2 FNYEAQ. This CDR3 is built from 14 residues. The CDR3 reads CASSLEGQGETQYF. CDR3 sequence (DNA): TGTGCCAGCAGCTTAGAGGGACAGGGAGAGACCCAGTACTTC.

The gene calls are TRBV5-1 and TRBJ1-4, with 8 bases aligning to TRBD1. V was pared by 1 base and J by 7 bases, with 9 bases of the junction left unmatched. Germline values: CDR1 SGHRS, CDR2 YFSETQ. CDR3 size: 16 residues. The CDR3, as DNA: TGCGCCAGCAGCTTGAGGGCACAGGGGGAGGGTGAAAAACTGTTTTTT. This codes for CASSLRAQGEGEKLFF.

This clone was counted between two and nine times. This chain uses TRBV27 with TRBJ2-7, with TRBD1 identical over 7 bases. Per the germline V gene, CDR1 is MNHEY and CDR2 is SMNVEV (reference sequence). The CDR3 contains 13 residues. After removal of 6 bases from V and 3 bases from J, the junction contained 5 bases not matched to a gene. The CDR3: CASSPRTGYEQYF. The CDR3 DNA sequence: TGTGCCAGCAGCCCCCGGACAGGCTACGAGCAGTACTTC.

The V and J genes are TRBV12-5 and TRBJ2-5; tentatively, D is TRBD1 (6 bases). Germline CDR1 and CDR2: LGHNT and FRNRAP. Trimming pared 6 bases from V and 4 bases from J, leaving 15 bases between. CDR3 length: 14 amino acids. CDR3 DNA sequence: TGTGCTAGTGGCCGCCCACCAGGGGCAGAGACCCAGTACTTC. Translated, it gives CASGRPPGAETQYF.

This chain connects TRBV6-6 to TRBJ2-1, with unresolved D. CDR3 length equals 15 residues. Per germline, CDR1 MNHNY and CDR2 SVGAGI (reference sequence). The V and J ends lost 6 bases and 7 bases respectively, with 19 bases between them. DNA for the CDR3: TGTGCCAGCAGCCCCTCCGCCCTCCCTGGGAATGAGCAGTTCTTC. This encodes CASSPSALPGNEQFF.

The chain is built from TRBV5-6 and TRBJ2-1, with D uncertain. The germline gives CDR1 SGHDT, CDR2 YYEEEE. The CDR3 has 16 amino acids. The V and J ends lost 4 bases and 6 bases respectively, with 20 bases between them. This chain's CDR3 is CASSTTWSLSRNEQFF. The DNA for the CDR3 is TGTGCCAGCAGCACCACTTGGTCCCTCTCCCGCAATGAGCAGTTCTTC.

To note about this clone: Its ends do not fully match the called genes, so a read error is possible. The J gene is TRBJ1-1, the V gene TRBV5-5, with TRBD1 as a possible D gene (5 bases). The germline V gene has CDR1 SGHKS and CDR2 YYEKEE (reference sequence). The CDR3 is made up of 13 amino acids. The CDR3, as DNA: TGTGCCAGCAGCCCGGGGGACCGGGCGGGGGGAGTCTTT. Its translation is CASSPGDRAGGVF.

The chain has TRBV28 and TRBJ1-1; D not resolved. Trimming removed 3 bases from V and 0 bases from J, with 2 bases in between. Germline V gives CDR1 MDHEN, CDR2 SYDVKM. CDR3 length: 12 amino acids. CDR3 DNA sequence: TGTGCCAGCAGTTTTGTGAACACTGAAGCTTTCTTT. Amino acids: CASSFVNTEAFF.

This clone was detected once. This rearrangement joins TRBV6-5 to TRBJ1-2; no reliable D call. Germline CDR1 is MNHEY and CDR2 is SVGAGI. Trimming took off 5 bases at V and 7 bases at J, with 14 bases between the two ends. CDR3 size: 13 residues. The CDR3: CASSPRRAGGYTF. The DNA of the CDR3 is TGTGCCAGCAGTCCCCGGAGGGCGGGTGGCTACACCTTC.

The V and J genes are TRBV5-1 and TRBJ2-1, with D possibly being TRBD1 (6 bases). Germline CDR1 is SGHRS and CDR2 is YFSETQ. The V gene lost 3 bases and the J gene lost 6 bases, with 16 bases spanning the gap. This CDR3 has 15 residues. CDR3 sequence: CASSSLDRPGNEQFF. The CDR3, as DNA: TGCGCCAGCAGCTCCCTAGACAGGCCAGGCAATGAGCAGTTCTTC.

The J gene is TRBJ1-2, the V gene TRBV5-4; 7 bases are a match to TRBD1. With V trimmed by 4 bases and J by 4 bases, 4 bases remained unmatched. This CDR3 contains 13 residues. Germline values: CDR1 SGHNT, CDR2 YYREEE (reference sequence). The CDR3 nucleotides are TGTGCCAGCAGCCTGACAGGGACCTATGGCTACACCTTC. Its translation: CASSLTGTYGYTF.

The CDR3 coding sequence is TGTGCCAGCAGCGGGACAGGGAGGGAGCAGTACTTC. Its protein is CASSGTGREQYF. This sequence joins TRBV9 and TRBJ2-7, with 8 nucleotides matching TRBD1. The length of the CDR3 is 12 residues. CDR1 and CDR2 from the germline V gene are SGDLS and YYNGEE. Germline trimming cut 3 bases from V and 7 bases from J; bases unmatched to any gene: 3.

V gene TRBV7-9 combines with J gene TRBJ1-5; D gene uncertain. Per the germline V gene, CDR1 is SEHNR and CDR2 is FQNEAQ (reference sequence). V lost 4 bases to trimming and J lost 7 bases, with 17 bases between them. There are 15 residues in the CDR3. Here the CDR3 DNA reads TGTGCCAGCAGCTCCGACATCCCCAATGGGCAGCCCCAGCATTTT. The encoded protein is CASSSDIPNGQPQHF.

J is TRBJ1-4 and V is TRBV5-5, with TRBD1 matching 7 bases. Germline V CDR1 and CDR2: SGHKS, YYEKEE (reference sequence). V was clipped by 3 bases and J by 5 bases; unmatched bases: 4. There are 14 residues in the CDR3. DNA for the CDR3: TGTGCCAGCAGCTCTGGGACAGAGAATGAAAAACTGTTTTTT. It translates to CASSSGTENEKLFF.

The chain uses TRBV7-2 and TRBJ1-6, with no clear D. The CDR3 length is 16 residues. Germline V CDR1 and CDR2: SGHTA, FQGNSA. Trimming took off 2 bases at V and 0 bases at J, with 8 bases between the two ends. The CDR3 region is CASSLKVLSYNSPLHF. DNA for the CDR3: TGTGCCAGCAGCTTAAAGGTCCTCTCCTATAATTCACCCCTCCACTTT.

The CDR3 region has the DNA TGTGCCTGGAGTTATAGCGGCGTCGAGCAGTACTTC. It translates to CAWSYSGVEQYF. The chain joins TRBV30 to TRBJ2-7, with D tentatively TRBD2 (6 bases). The CDR3 has 12 residues. The V gene lost 2 bases and the J gene lost 6 bases, with 11 bases spanning the gap. CDR1 is GTSNPN and CDR2 is SVGIG in the germline V gene (reference sequence).

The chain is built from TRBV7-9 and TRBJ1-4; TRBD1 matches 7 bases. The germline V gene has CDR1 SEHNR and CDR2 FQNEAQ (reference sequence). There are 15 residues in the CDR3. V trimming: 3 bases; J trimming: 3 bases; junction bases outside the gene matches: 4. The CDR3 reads CASSFNRGPNEKLFF. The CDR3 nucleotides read TGTGCCAGCAGCTTTAACAGGGGTCCTAATGAAAAACTGTTTTTT.

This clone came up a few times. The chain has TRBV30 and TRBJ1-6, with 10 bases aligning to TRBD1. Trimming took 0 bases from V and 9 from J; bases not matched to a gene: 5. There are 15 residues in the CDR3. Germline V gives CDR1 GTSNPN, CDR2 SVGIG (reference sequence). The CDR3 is CAWSVGGTGVSPLHF. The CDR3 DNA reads TGTGCCTGGAGTGTCGGCGGGACAGGGGTTTCACCCCTCCACTTT.

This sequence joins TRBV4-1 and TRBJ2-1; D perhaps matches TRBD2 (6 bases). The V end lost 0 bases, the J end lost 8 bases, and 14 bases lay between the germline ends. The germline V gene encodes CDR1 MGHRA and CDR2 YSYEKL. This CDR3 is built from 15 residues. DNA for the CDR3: TGCGCCAGCAGCCAAGACGCCTCACTAGCCTATGAGCAGTTCTTC. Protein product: CASSQDASLAYEQFF.

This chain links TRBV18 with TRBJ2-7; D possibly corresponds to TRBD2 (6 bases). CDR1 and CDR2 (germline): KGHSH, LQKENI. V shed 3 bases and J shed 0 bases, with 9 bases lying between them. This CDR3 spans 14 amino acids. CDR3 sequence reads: CASSPGLVSYEQYF. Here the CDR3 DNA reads TGTGCCAGCTCACCGGGACTGGTCTCCTACGAGCAGTACTTC.

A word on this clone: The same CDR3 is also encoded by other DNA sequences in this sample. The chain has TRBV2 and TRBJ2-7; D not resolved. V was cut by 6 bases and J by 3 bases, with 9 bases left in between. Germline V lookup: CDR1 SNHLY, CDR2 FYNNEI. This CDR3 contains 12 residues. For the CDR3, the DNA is TGTGCCAGCAGACTCCTCCTCTACGAGCAGTACTTC. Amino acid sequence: CASRLLLYEQYF. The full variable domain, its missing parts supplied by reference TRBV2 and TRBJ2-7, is EPEVTQTPSHQVTQMGQEVILRCVPISNHLYFYWYRQILGQKVEFLVSFYNNEISEKSEIFDDQFSVERPDGSNFTLKIRSTKLEDSAMYFCASRLLLYEQYFGPGTRLTVT.

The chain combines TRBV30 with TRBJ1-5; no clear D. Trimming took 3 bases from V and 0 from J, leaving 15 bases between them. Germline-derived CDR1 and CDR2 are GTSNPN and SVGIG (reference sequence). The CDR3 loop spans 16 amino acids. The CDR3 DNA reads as TGTGCCTGGAGGGCAGGTAGCTTATATAGCAATCAGCCCCAGCATTTT. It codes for CAWRAGSLYSNQPQHF.

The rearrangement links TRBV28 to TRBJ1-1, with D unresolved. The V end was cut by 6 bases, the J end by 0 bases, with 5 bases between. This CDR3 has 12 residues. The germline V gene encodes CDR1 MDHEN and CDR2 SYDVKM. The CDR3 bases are TGTGCCAGCAGCCTCATGAACACTGAAGCTTTCTTT. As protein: CASSLMNTEAFF.

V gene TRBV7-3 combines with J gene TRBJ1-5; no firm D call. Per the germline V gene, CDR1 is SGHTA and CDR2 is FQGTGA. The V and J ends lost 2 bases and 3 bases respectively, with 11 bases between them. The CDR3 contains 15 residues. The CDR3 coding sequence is TGTGCCAGCAGCTTACCCGACCAAAACAATCAGCCCCAGCATTTT. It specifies CASSLPDQNNQPQHF.